This T cell receptor (beta chain) was observed in a study of blood T cell repertoires in COVID-19. Background on the study: COVID-19 samples collected from the United States, Italy and Spain covered acute and convalescent phases. PBMCs, B-cell-depleted T cells, or T cells provided the cDNA or gDNA that made up the material.

This CDR3 is 14 amino acids long. V was pared by 4 bases and J by 1 base, with 4 bases of the junction left unmatched. CDR1 and CDR2 (germline): SGDLS, YYNGEE. In the original analysis: Estimation of nucleated cell counts relied on the amplification of reference gene primers. Measured with immunoSEQ multiplex PCR; TCRdb has only the in-frame clones, and not every one. That table is the source of V, J and clone size, and D and trimming were worked out from the DNA. The data show tens of thousands of clones, 82% seen once. The receptor comes from a woman aged 55 to 70 with acute or convalescent COVID-19. The specimen sequenced was peripheral blood. The chain is built from TRBV9 and TRBJ2-5; the match to TRBD2 covers 7 bases. CDR3 nucleotide sequence: TGTGCCAGCAGCTTCGCTAGCGGCCAAGAGACCCAGTACTTC. Its translation: CASSFASGQETQYF.